This entry lists 26 T cell receptor beta chains sequenced from one sample in a study of immune evolution from preneoplasia to lung adenocarcinoma (dated by TCRdb to 2020 to 2023). Receptor libraries were prepared by the immunoSEQ multiplex PCR assay. In its TCRdb copy, this immuneACCESS table keeps in-frame sequences only and misses some clones. Where compared with another copy, unresolved V genes explain less than half of these, and the others have no known cause. The sample records 8,500 to 10,000 clones, 75% to 85% of which are singletons. Over 9.5% of the sample belongs to the ten largest clones. Sequenced material: FFPE lung adenocarcinoma in situ tissue. The cell subset or site label for this specimen denotes: preinvasive adenocarcinoma in situ (AIS). Every receptor here comes from a person older than 75 with lung adenocarcinoma.

This chain connects TRBV4-3 to TRBJ1-1; D uncertain. The CDR3 spans 16 residues. Germline CDR1 LGHNA, CDR2 YSLEER. V lost 0 bases, J lost 2 bases, and 13 bases lay in between. The DNA of the CDR3 is TGCGCCAGCAGCCAAGATCGGAGAGGTCTAAACACTGAAGCTTTCTTT. This codes for CASSQDRRGLNTEAFF.

This clone was detected a few times. The gene calls are TRBV11-3 and TRBJ2-7; 8 bases line up with TRBD1. There are 18 residues in the CDR3. Germline CDR1 reads SGHNT; CDR2 reads YENEEA. V trimming: 0 bases; J trimming: 4 bases; junction bases outside the gene matches: 14. The DNA of the CDR3 is TGTGCCAGCAGCTTAGATCCTCTGACAGGGGTTTTGGGATACGAGCAGTACTTC. This sequence encodes CASSLDPLTGVLGYEQYF.

The chain has TRBV27 and TRBJ1-1; D is unresolved. V lost 6 bases and J lost 5, with 13 bases in between. Germline V gives CDR1 MNHEY, CDR2 SMNVEV (reference sequence). The CDR3 covers 13 residues. The CDR3 DNA reads TGTGCCAGCAGATGGAATGAGTGGACTGAAGCTTTCTTT. Amino acid sequence: CASRWNEWTEAFF.

The chain employs TRBV30 and TRBJ1-2; possible D gene TRBD1, 6 bases. Germline CDR1 reads GTSNPN; CDR2 reads SVGIG (reference sequence). V dropped 2 bases and J dropped 8 bases, with 12 bases sitting between them. The CDR3 is 12 residues long. CDR3 nucleotide sequence: TGTGCCTGGAGTCCACAGGGTGGGGGCTACACCTTC. It specifies CAWSPQGGGYTF. Supplemented by reference TRBV30 and TRBJ1-2, the full variable domain reads SQTIHQWPATLVQPVGSPLSLECTVEGTSNPNLYWYRQAAGRGLQLLFYSVGIGQISSEVPQNLSASRPQDRQFILSSKKLLLSDSGFYLCAWSPQGGGYTFGSGTRLTVV.

V usage is TRBV4-3 and J usage is TRBJ1-6; TRBD1 might be the D (6 bases). This CDR3 comprises 18 residues. In germline, CDR1 is LGHNA, CDR2 YSLEER. Trimming stripped 0 bases from V and 1 base from J, with 13 bases between. The CDR3 reads CASSQEDWTESYNSPLHF. DNA for the CDR3: TGCGCCAGCAGCCAAGAGGATTGGACAGAATCCTATAATTCACCCCTCCACTTT.

This rearrangement joins TRBV11-3 to TRBJ1-1, with D maybe TRBD1 (5 bases). Germline loops: CDR1 SGHNT, CDR2 YENEEA. The ends were cut back, 1 base at V and 3 bases at J, with 12 bases in the middle. The length of the CDR3 is 15 residues. DNA for the CDR3: TGTGCCAGCAGCTTAGGGTATCAGGGAGACACTGAAGCTTTCTTT. This gives the protein CASSLGYQGDTEAFF.

This clone was detected once. The chain links TRBV7-2 to TRBJ2-7, with 12 bases lining up with TRBD2. The germline V gene encodes CDR1 SGHTA and CDR2 FQGNSA. V shed 2 bases, J shed 5 bases, and the junction held 1 base outside the gene matches. This CDR3 is 14 amino acids long. The CDR3 loop reads CASSLRTSGDEQYF. CDR3 sequence (DNA): TGTGCCAGCAGCTTACGGACTAGCGGGGACGAGCAGTACTTC.

V gene TRBV6-1 combines with J gene TRBJ2-3; 10 bases align to TRBD1. The germline CDR1 and CDR2 sequences are MNHNS and SASEGT. The CDR3 covers 15 residues. The ends lost 4 bases at V and 4 bases at J; junction bases unmatched: 5. The CDR3 loop is CASSGAGQGSDTQYF. As DNA, the CDR3 is TGTGCCAGCAGTGGGGCGGGACAGGGGTCAGATACGCAGTATTTT.

The chain has TRBV5-6 and TRBJ1-2; TRBD1 aligns across 8 bases. V shed 4 bases and J 6 bases; nucleotides not matched to a gene: 5. CDR1 SGHDT and CDR2 YYEEEE come from the germline V gene. The length of the CDR3 is 13 residues. The chain's CDR3 is CASSTAGGDGYTF. DNA of the CDR3: TGTGCCAGCAGCACAGCAGGGGGCGATGGCTACACCTTC.

The rearrangement uses TRBV11-2 and TRBJ1-6; a weak D match, TRBD1 (5 bases). Per the germline V gene, CDR1 is SGHAT and CDR2 is FQNNGV. Between the trimmed V and J ends, which lost 4 bases and 5 bases, there was a span of 9 bases. The CDR3 loop spans 14 amino acids. The CDR3 is CASSSTVNNSPLHF. In DNA, the CDR3 is TGTGCCAGCAGCTCGACAGTCAATAATTCACCCCTCCACTTT.

The CDR3 sequence is CASRQGQDYEQYF. The CDR3, as DNA: TGCGCCAGCAGGCAAGGACAGGACTACGAGCAGTACTTC. The chain joins TRBV5-1 to TRBJ2-7, with 7 bases lining up with TRBD1. The germline gives CDR1 SGHRS, CDR2 YFSETQ. The CDR3 extends over 13 amino acids. Trimming at V came to 5 bases and at J to 3 bases, leaving 5 bases not matched to a gene.

The chain uses TRBV5-4 and TRBJ1-4, with 7 bases identical to TRBD1. Losses at the gene ends were 3 bases for V and 4 bases for J; bases not matched to a gene: 3. Germline CDR1 is SGHNT and CDR2 is YYREEE (reference sequence). The length of the CDR3 is 14 residues. CDR3 region: CASSSDRLNEKLFF. Written as DNA, the CDR3 is TGTGCCAGCAGCTCGGACAGGCTTAATGAAAAACTGTTTTTT.

This clone was seen a handful of times. The chain links TRBV7-9 to TRBJ1-1, with a possible D match to TRBD1 (5 bases). CDR1 is SEHNR, CDR2 FQNEAQ, per germline (reference sequence). The CDR3 consists of 14 residues. Trimming cost V 5 bases and J 4 bases, with 14 bases left between them. In DNA form, the CDR3 reads TGTGCCAGCAGCCCCCAGGATGGGGGCACTGAAGCTTTCTTT. Its translation: CASSPQDGGTEAFF. Full variable domain (outside the CDR3, taken from reference TRBV7-9 and TRBJ1-1): DTGVSQNPRHKITKRGQNVTFRCDPISEHNRLYWYRQTLGQGPEFLTYFQNEAQLEKSRLLSDRFSAERPKGSFSTLEIQRTEQGDSAMYLCASSPQDGGTEAFFGQGTRLTVV.

This sequence joins TRBV5-6 and TRBJ2-1; 9 nucleotides match TRBD2. V gave up 2 bases and J gave up 10 bases; unmatched junction bases: 16. Germline-derived CDR1 and CDR2 are SGHDT and YYEEEE. CDR3 length: 17 residues. Here the CDR3 DNA reads TGTGCCAGCAGCTTAGCGGGGGGCCCTTTGCTTCGCGACGAGCAGTTCTTC. Protein product: CASSLAGGPLLRDEQFF.

The chain carries TRBV6-6 and TRBJ1-5; TRBD1 matches at 8 bases. CDR1 is MNHNY and CDR2 is SVGAGI in the germline V gene (reference sequence). V lost 5 bases to trimming and J lost 5 bases; unmatched junction nucleotides: 5. The CDR3 length is 14 residues. The CDR3 DNA follows: TGTGCCAGCAGTCGGACAGGGACTGATCAGCCCCAGCATTTT. Translation gives CASSRTGTDQPQHF.

This chain joins TRBV12-5 and TRBJ2-2; D remains unclear. The V gene lost 3 bases and the J gene lost 6 bases, with 11 bases spanning the gap. CDR3 size: 14 residues. The germline CDR1 and CDR2 sequences are LGHNT and FRNRAP. The CDR3: CASGFLTLAGELFF. The CDR3 DNA sequence: TGTGCTAGTGGTTTTTTGACCCTCGCCGGGGAGCTGTTTTTT.

The chain carries TRBV19 and TRBJ2-3; 16 nucleotides agree with TRBD2. The ends lost 3 bases at V and 3 bases at J; junction bases unmatched: 3. Germline V gives CDR1 LNHDA, CDR2 SQIVND (reference sequence). The CDR3 covers 17 residues. The CDR3 region is CASSMGTSGGATDTQYF. CDR3 nucleotide sequence: TGTGCCAGTAGTATGGGGACTAGCGGGGGGGCAACAGATACGCAGTATTTT.

V gene TRBV6-4 combines with J gene TRBJ2-3; D gene uncertain. Germline V gene lookup returns CDR1 MRHNA and CDR2 SNTAGT. The CDR3 has 13 residues. Trimming cost V 2 bases and J 2 bases, with 5 bases left between them. CDR3 bases: TGTGCCAGCAGTGACGGGGACACAGATACGCAGTATTTT. This translates into CASSDGDTDTQYF.

V is TRBV6-6 and J is TRBJ1-5; D is unresolved. There are 13 residues in the CDR3. The V end was cut by 5 bases, the J end by 9 bases, with 14 bases between. Germline V gene lookup returns CDR1 MNHNY and CDR2 SVGAGI (reference sequence). The CDR3 bases are TGTGCCAGCAGTCCCCTAGGGTCCGCGCCCCAGCATTTT. Its protein product is CASSPLGSAPQHF.

The chain links TRBV7-2 to TRBJ2-2; 9 bases fit TRBD1. CDR1 is SGHTA, CDR2 FQGNSA, per germline. V lost 2 bases and J lost 3; bases outside the gene matches: 1. This CDR3 is built from 15 residues. The CDR3 region is CASSLHRGHTGELFF. The CDR3 coding sequence is TGTGCCAGCAGCTTACACAGGGGGCACACCGGGGAGCTGTTTTTT.

The chain carries TRBV11-2 and TRBJ2-7; no reliable D call. CDR1 and CDR2 from the germline V gene are SGHAT and FQNNGV. The germline V and J ends were trimmed by 2 bases and 0 bases, with 5 bases remaining between them. This CDR3 has 13 amino acids. CDR3 loop: CASSLSLSYEQYF. As DNA, the CDR3 is TGTGCCAGCAGCTTATCGCTCTCCTACGAGCAGTACTTC. The whole variable domain, remainder taken from reference TRBV11-2 and TRBJ2-7, is EAGVAQSPRYKIIEKRQSVAFWCNPISGHATLYWYQQILGQGPKLLIQFQNNGVVDDSQLPKDRFSAERLKGVDSTLKIQPAKLEDSAVYLCASSLSLSYEQYFGPGTRLTVT.

This clone was seen a few times. V usage is TRBV30 and J usage is TRBJ1-1; D gene ambiguous. Germline loops: CDR1 GTSNPN, CDR2 SVGIG (reference sequence). CDR3 length: 11 amino acids. V lost 3 bases, J lost 2 bases, and 4 bases lay in between. The CDR3: CAWSDNTEAFF. The CDR3 DNA follows: TGTGCCTGGAGCGATAACACTGAAGCTTTCTTT.

This clone is medium-sized by share. At one boundary the junction diverges from the germline segment, which might be a read error. The genes are TRBV2 and TRBJ1-1; D gene unclear. Germline values: CDR1 SNHLY, CDR2 FYNNEI. The length of the CDR3 is 12 residues. CDR3 sequence reads: CASSEGNTEAFF. CDR3 nucleotides: TGTGCCAGCAGCGAAGGGAACACTGAAGCTTTCTTT.

This clone was detected only once. The V gene is TRBV30, the J gene TRBJ1-1, with 9 bases identical to TRBD1. This CDR3 comprises 11 residues. V lost 5 bases to trimming and J lost 7 bases; unmatched junction nucleotides: 2. The germline gives CDR1 GTSNPN, CDR2 SVGIG (reference sequence). The CDR3 bases are TGTGCCTGGGTGGGACAGGGTGAAGCTTTCTTT. Translated: CAWVGQGEAFF.

The chain combines TRBV27 with TRBJ2-7, with TRBD1 identical over 10 bases. The germline V gene encodes CDR1 MNHEY and CDR2 SMNVEV (reference sequence). The CDR3 is made up of 15 amino acids. The ends lost 5 bases at V and 7 bases at J; junction bases unmatched: 11. The CDR3 is CASSAPGQGIWEQYF. CDR3 sequence (DNA): TGTGCCAGCAGTGCCCCGGGACAGGGGATATGGGAGCAGTACTTC.

The chain employs TRBV11-3 and TRBJ1-2; D not certain. This CDR3 is built from 15 residues. V dropped 5 bases and J dropped 5 bases, with 18 bases sitting between them. Germline V gene sequence: CDR1 SGHNT, CDR2 YENEEA. The CDR3 protein is CASSPTWMAPYGYTF. As DNA, the CDR3 is TGTGCCAGCAGCCCAACATGGATGGCCCCATATGGCTACACCTTC.